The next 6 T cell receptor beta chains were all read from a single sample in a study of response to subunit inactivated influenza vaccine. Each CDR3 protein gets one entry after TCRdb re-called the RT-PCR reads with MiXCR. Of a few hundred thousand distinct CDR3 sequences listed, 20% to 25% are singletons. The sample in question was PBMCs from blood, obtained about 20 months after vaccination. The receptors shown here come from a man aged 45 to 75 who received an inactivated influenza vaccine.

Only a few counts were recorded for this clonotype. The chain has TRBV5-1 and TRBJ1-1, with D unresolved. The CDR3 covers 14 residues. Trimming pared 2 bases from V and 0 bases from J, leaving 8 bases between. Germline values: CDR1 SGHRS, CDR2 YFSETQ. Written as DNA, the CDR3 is TGCGCCAGCAGCTTTGGGCAGATGAACACTGAAGCTTTCTTT. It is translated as CASSFGQMNTEAFF.

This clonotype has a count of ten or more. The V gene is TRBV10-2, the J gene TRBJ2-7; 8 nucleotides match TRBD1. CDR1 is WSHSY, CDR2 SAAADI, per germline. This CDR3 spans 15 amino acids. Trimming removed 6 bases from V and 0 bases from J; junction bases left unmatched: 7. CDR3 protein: CASSVDRDSSYEQYF. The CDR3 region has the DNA TGCGCCAGCAGCGTGGACAGGGACAGCTCCTACGAGCAGTACTTC.

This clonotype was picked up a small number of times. CDR3 protein: CASSPSGGGGYTF. The CDR3 nucleotides are TGTGCCAGCAGTCCCTCCGGGGGCGGAGGCTACACCTTC. This sequence joins TRBV27 and TRBJ1-2; TRBD1 might be the D (6 bases). Germline V gene data show CDR1 as MNHEY and CDR2 as SMNVEV (reference sequence). There are 13 residues in the CDR3. Trimming took 5 bases from V and 8 from J, leaving 15 bases between them.

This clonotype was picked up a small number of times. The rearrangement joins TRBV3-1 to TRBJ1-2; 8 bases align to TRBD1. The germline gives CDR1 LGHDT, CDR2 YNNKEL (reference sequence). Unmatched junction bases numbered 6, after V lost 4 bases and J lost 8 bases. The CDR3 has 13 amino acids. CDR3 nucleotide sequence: TGTGCCAGCAGCCGTGGACAGGGTGTCGGCTACACCTTC. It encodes CASSRGQGVGYTF.

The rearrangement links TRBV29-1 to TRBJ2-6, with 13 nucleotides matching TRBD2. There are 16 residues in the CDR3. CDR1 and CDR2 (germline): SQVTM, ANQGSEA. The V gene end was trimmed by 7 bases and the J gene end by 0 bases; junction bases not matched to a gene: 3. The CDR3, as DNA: TGCAGCGCCGGACTAGCGGGAGTCTCTGGGGCCAACGTCCTGACTTTC. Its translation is CSAGLAGVSGANVLTF.

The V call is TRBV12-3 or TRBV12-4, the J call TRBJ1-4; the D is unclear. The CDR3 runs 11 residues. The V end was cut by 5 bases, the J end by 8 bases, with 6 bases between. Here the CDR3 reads CASSGREKLFF. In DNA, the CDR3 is TGTGCCAGCAGTGGACGGGAAAAACTGTTTTTT.